The 3 T cell receptor beta chains listed next were all sequenced from one sample in a study of cytomegalovirus exposure and HLA in healthy donors (dated by TCRdb to the late 2010s). Library preparation used the immunoSEQ multiplex PCR assay. For the multiplex PCR, a mixture combining 60 forward primers for TCR Vbeta segments and 13 reverse primers for TCR Jbeta segments was used. Held by TCRdb, this immuneACCESS table contains in-frame sequences only and omits some clones. Under half of the omission traces to an unresolved V gene where checked; the cause of the rest is unknown. The table held for this sample gives about 140,000 clones. The top ten constitute roughly 2.7% of the sample. The sample was PBMCs. These receptors originate from a man in his forties or fifties in good health and CMV-seronegative.

The chain combines TRBV4-2 with TRBJ1-5; 8 bases fit TRBD1. Germline assignment: CDR1 LGHNA and CDR2 YNFKEQ. The CDR3 totals 15 residues. V trimming: 1 base; J trimming: 3 bases; junction bases outside the gene matches: 2. CDR3 bases: TGTGCCAGCAGCCAAGGGACAGGGTTCAATCAGCCCCAGCATTTT. Translation gives CASSQGTGFNQPQHF.

The chain combines TRBV25-1 with TRBJ2-7, with 9 bases aligning to TRBD1. With V trimmed by 6 bases and J by 3 bases, 3 bases remained unmatched. Germline V gene lookup returns CDR1 MGHDK and CDR2 SYGVNS. This CDR3 region has 13 residues. Here the CDR3 reads CASRPGQGYEQYF. The CDR3, as DNA: TGTGCCAGCAGACCGGGACAGGGCTACGAGCAGTACTTC.

V gene TRBV20-1 combines with J gene TRBJ1-2, with a weak D call TRBD1 (5 bases). V was trimmed by 7 bases and J by 8 bases, leaving 8 bases between them. The CDR3 covers 9 residues. Looked up from germline, CDR1 is DFQATT and CDR2 is SNEGSKA (reference sequence). DNA of the CDR3: TGCAGTGGGGGCCGGGGCTACACCTTC. This encodes CSGGRGYTF.